This entry concerns a single T cell receptor beta chain. Its antigen is still unknown. No qualities accompany the bases; no much larger clone lies one base away. This sample was taken from a study of OX40 agonist ivuxolimab in advanced cancers. Background on the whole study: Ivuxolimab was a fully human IgG2 agonistic monoclonal antibody targeting the costimulatory receptor OX40 (CD134). A male proportion of roughly 80% and a mean age of 60 years, ranging from roughly 23 to 90, were recorded for the dose-escalation cohort. Intravenous ivuxolimab was administered to patients every 2 weeks at six dose levels: 0.01, 0.1, 0.3, 1.5, 3 and 10 mg/kg. Prior anti-PD-1, anti-PD-L1 or anti-CTLA-4 therapy was permitted, and 40% of dose-escalation patients had received checkpoint inhibitors. Partial responses were achieved by three dose-escalation patients, of whom one had hepatocellular carcinoma and two had cutaneous melanoma. The paper covers the monotherapy dose-escalation part of the phase I ivuxolimab trial, which included N = 52 patients. The point of sequencing TCRbeta in the periphery was to test whether ivuxolimab changed TCR sequence diversity and drove clonal T-cell expansion. Of the approximately 53 patients in dose escalation, 19 had hepatocellular carcinoma, roughly 15 had melanoma, 9 had renal cell carcinoma and 9 had head and neck cancer.

For sequencing of the TCRbeta CDR3 region, genomic DNA was extracted from the sorted cells. The immunoSEQ Assay was used for sequencing of TCRbeta CDR3 regions. TCRdb obtained this table from immuneACCESS and retained in-frame rearrangements with V and J assigned. These tables miss some clones; where compared with another copy, unresolved V genes account for less than half of the shortfall, and the remainder is unexplained. The sample has 45,000 to 65,000 clones on record, 81% of them singletons. The leading ten clones occupy approximately 0.69% of the sample. Paper-wide results and their limitations: In the 0.1-3.0 mg/kg groups, partial responders had among the lowest normalized peripheral clonal expansion, particularly in CD8+ T cells. Which antigens the clonally expanded peripheral T cells were specific for was not determined. Low levels of normalized T-cell clonal expansion were also seen in some nonresponding patients. Clonal expansion of both CD4+ and CD8+ blood T cells was observed from baseline to week 6 at doses 0.1 to 3.0 mg/kg. After ivuxolimab, CD8+ T cells had more expanded clones than CD4+ T cells on average.

Patients with a history of autoimmune disease or receiving systemic immunosuppression were excluded from the trial. Peripheral blood for TCR sequencing was collected from all dose cohorts at baseline, on cycle 4 day 1, and on cycle 7 day 1. The samples were drawn from a first-in-human, open-label, multicenter phase I dose-escalation trial of ivuxolimab. Adults with locally advanced or metastatic melanoma, renal cell carcinoma, hepatocellular carcinoma or head and neck squamous cell carcinoma were enrolled in the trial. CD4+ and CD8+ T cells were sorted separately from peripheral blood before TCR sequencing. V is shortened by 2 bases, J by 4 bases, and the region joining them spans 10 bases. Via the germline V gene, CDR1 is SGHDT and CDR2 YYEEEE. Counted from cysteine to phenylalanine, this CDR3 has 14 amino acids. The entry retains the CDR3 DNA only, 42 bases that are in frame from base 1.

Sequencing was performed on CD4+ or CD8+ T cells sorted from blood, taken in a trial of the OX40 agonist ivuxolimab. The receptor was derived from an adult with an advanced solid tumor such as melanoma, head and neck, liver or kidney cancer. Recombination connected TRBV5-6 to TRBJ2-1, with the D assignment possibly TRBD1 or TRBD2, given 6 matching bases for each. The CDR3 has the sequence CASSLRGPYNEQFF. The DNA sequence follows: TGTGCCAGCAGCTTACGGGGGCCATACAATGAGCAGTTCTTC.